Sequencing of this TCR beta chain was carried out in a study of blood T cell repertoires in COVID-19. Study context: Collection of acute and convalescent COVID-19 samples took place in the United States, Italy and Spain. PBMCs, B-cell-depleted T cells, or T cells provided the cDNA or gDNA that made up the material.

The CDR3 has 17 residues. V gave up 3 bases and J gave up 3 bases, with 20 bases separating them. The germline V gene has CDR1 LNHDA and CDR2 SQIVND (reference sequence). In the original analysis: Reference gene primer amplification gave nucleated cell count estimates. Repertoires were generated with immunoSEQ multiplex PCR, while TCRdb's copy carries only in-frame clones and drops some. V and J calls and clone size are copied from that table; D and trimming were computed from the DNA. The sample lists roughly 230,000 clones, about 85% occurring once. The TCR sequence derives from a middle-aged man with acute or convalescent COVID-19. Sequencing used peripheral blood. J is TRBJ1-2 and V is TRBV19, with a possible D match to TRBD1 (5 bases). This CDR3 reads CASSIAQLRVSDYGYTF. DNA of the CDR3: TGTGCCAGTAGTATCGCACAACTCAGGGTATCAGACTATGGCTACACCTTC.